This is a list of T cell receptor beta chains from one sample in a study of control samples from healthy donors and cancer patients. Method: immunoSEQ multiplex PCR; TCRdb's copy keeps in-frame clones and lacks some. The sample comprises about 130,000 clones, roughly 94% of which are singletons, and 3.6% rests with the top ten. The specimen sequenced was blood. Receptors were obtained from a man aged 30 to 39 in good health. CDR3s include the opening cysteine and the closing phenylalanine or tryptophan. The D gene is left open where the match is weak. Size is omitted from some rows. Given values are once, few, many or a class for expanded clones.

CDR3 length	J gene	V gene	clone size	D gene	CDR3 DNA	CDR3 protein
15	TRBJ2-5	TRBV6-5	-	TRBD1	TGTGCCAGCAGCCTAACGAGTAGGGGGCTGGGGACCCAGTACTTC	CASSLTSRGLGTQYF
15	TRBJ2-3	TRBV19	once	-	TGTGCCAGCGCCAGGGAGCGAACTAGCACAGATACGCAGTATTTT	CASARERTSTDTQYF
15	TRBJ1-5	TRBV15	-	-	TGTGCCACCAGCAGAGAAGGGTGGAGCAATCAGCCCCAGCATTTT	CATSREGWSNQPQHF
15	TRBJ2-1	TRBV19	-	TRBD2	TGTGCCAGTAGTGCATTCAGCGGGGTTTTGAGTGAGCAGTTCTTC	CASSAFSGVLSEQFF
15	TRBJ1-1	TRBV7-2	once	TRBD1	TGTGCCAGCAGCTTAGCCGGGACAGGGGCCACTGAAGCTTTCTTT	CASSLAGTGATEAFF
15	TRBJ2-7	TRBV5-1	-	-	TGCGCCAGCAGCTTGGAAGGGGGGTCCTCCTACGAGCAGTACTTC	CASSLEGGSSYEQYF
17	TRBJ1-3	TRBV7-9	-	TRBD1	TGTGCCAGCAGCCCCGGGGACAGAGGACGCTCTGGAAACACCATATATTTT	CASSPGDRGRSGNTIYF
14	TRBJ2-1	TRBV19	-	TRBD2	TGTGCCAGTAGTATTGGGACTAGCGGCAATGAGCAGTTCTTC	CASSIGTSGNEQFF
15	TRBJ2-1	TRBV9	-	-	TGTGCCAGCAGCGTAGCAGGAGCTAGCTACAATGAGCAGTTCTTC	CASSVAGASYNEQFF
13	TRBJ1-2	TRBV27	-	-	TGTGCCAGCAGTTTATCAGGGAACTATGGCTACACCTTC	CASSLSGNYGYTF
14	TRBJ2-2	TRBV5-4	-	TRBD1	TGTGCCAGCAGCTGGATGACAGGGTCCGGGGAGCTGTTTTTT	CASSWMTGSGELFF
13	TRBJ2-1	TRBV18	-	TRBD1	TGTGCCAGCTCTGGGACAGGGCTGAATGAGCAGTTCTTC	CASSGTGLNEQFF
16	TRBJ2-1	TRBV4-2	-	-	TGTGCCAGCAGCCAAGATCGGACCGGGGGCTACAATGAGCAGTTCTTC	CASSQDRTGGYNEQFF
17	TRBJ1-2	TRBV11-2	-	TRBD1	TGTGCCAGCAGCTTTTCCGGGACAGGGGCGATCAACTATGGCTACACCTTC	CASSFSGTGAINYGYTF
16	TRBJ2-5	TRBV20-1	once	TRBD2	TGCAGTGCTAGTAAGACTAGCGGGGGGGCCTGGGAGACCCAGTACTTC	CSASKTSGGAWETQYF
13	TRBJ1-5	TRBV19	-	-	TGTGCCAGCACTATTACAGGCGATCAGCCCCAGCATTTT	CASTITGDQPQHF
12	TRBJ2-5	TRBV5-1	-	-	TGCGCCAGCAGCCCACATAAAGAGACCCAGTACTTC	CASSPHKETQYF
11	TRBJ1-4	TRBV12-3/TRBV12-4	-	-	TGTGCCAGCAGCGTCCAGGAAAAACTGTTTTTT	CASSVQEKLFF
14	TRBJ1-2	TRBV7-9	-	-	TGTGCCAGCAGCTTACGGACAGAGAACTATGGCTACACCTTC	CASSLRTENYGYTF
16	TRBJ2-2	TRBV2	-	-	TGTGCCAGCAGTGACCGAGGGGGGCTGAGCACCGGGGAGCTGTTTTTT	CASSDRGGLSTGELFF
12	TRBJ1-5	TRBV12-3/TRBV12-4	-	-	TGTGCCAGCAACGACGGGAATCAGCCCCAGCATTTT	CASNDGNQPQHF
15	TRBJ2-5	TRBV7-9	-	TRBD1	TGTGCCAGCAGCCCCAGGGGGACGAATGTCGAGACCCAGTACTTC	CASSPRGTNVETQYF
15	TRBJ1-1	TRBV6-6	-	-	TGTGCCAGCAGTTACCCCGAATCAGCAAACACTGAAGCTTTCTTT	CASSYPESANTEAFF
15	TRBJ2-1	TRBV6-5	-	-	TGTGCCAGCAGTCCCCCAGGCGGATCCTACAATGAGCAGTTCTTC	CASSPPGGSYNEQFF
14	TRBJ1-2	TRBV14	-	-	TGTGCCAGCAGCCAAGAGGCAGGTTTCTATGGCTACACCTTC	CASSQEAGFYGYTF
15	TRBJ1-4	TRBV19	-	TRBD1	TGTGCCAGTAGTAAATCCAGGGGGCGCTTTGAAAAACTGTTTTTT	CASSKSRGRFEKLFF
14	TRBJ1-1	TRBV9	-	TRBD1	TGTGCCAGCAGCGCAGGGGGTAGTACGACTGAAGCTTTCTTT	CASSAGGSTTEAFF
14	TRBJ2-1	TRBV4-3	few	TRBD1	TGCGCCAGCGCCCCCGGGACAGATTACAATGAGCAGTTCTTC	CASAPGTDYNEQFF
12	TRBJ2-7	TRBV7-8	-	-	TGTGCCAGCAGCTTAATCTCCTACGAGCAGTACTTC	CASSLISYEQYF
13	TRBJ1-5	TRBV2	-	-	TGTGCCAGCAGAGGGGACAGCAATCAGCCCCAGCATTTT	CASRGDSNQPQHF
12	TRBJ2-2	TRBV7-9	-	-	TGTGCCAGCAGCTTTTGGACCGGGGAGCTGTTTTTT	CASSFWTGELFF
12	TRBJ1-1	TRBV28	-	-	TGTGCCAGCAGTTTTATAGACACTGAAGCTTTCTTT	CASSFIDTEAFF
15	TRBJ2-7	TRBV11-2	-	TRBD2	TGTGCCAGCAGCTCACTAGCGGGGCTCTCCTACGAGCAGTACTTC	CASSSLAGLSYEQYF
13	TRBJ2-1	TRBV7-8	-	-	TGTGCCAGCAGCTTATATCCTGGCAGGGAGCAGTTCTTC	CASSLYPGREQFF
16	TRBJ1-6	TRBV4-1	once	TRBD1	TGCGCCAGCAGCCAAGAATGGGACAGGGGGGTTTCACCCCTCCACTTT	CASSQEWDRGVSPLHF
14	TRBJ1-5	TRBV7-2	-	-	TGTGCCAGCAGCGTCGACAGAGACAATCAGCCCCAGCATTTT	CASSVDRDNQPQHF
16	TRBJ1-5	TRBV7-9	-	TRBD1	TGTGCCAGCAGTCTAAGTGGGACAGGGGTTAATCAGCCCCAGCATTTT	CASSLSGTGVNQPQHF
15	TRBJ1-6	TRBV5-5	-	-	TGTGCCAGCAGCTTGCGCCAGGGTTGGGACTCACCCCTCCACTTT	CASSLRQGWDSPLHF
14	TRBJ2-1	TRBV19	-	-	TGTGCCAGTGAGGGGTCCCTCTCCTACAATGAGCAGTTCTTC	CASEGSLSYNEQFF
15	TRBJ1-2	TRBV28	-	-	TGTGCCAGCAGTTTATGGCCAGGGGAAAGCTTAGGCTACACCTTC	CASSLWPGESLGYTF
14	TRBJ2-3	TRBV6-4	-	TRBD1	TGTGCCAGCTCGCCGGGACAGAGCACAGATACGCAGTATTTT	CASSPGQSTDTQYF
14	TRBJ2-1	TRBV25-1	-	-	TGTGCCAGCAGTGTGCGCGGGGTCCAGCTTGAGCAGTTCTTC	CASSVRGVQLEQFF
11	TRBJ2-7	TRBV6-2/TRBV6-3	-	-	TGTGCCAGCAGCTCTAGATACGAACAGTACTTC	CASSSRYEQYF
14	TRBJ1-1	TRBV7-9	once	-	TGTGCCAGCAGCTTAGGTGAGGCGAACACTGAAGCTTTCTTT	CASSLGEANTEAFF
14	TRBJ1-5	TRBV11-2	-	-	TGTGCCAGCAGCTTATTACAGGGCGGCCAGCCCCAGCATTTT	CASSLLQGGQPQHF
13	TRBJ1-5	TRBV24-1	-	-	TGTGCCACCAGCCCTGGGAGCAATCAGCCCCAGCATTTT	CATSPGSNQPQHF
15	TRBJ1-2	TRBV19	-	TRBD1	TGTGCCAGTAGTGCTGGGACAGCCTATAACTATGGCTACACCTTC	CASSAGTAYNYGYTF
15	TRBJ1-1	TRBV7-3	-	-	TGTGCCAGCAGCGCGAACCTAGGGTGGAACACTGAAGCTTTCTTT	CASSANLGWNTEAFF
13	TRBJ1-1	TRBV4-3	-	-	TGCGCCAGCAGCCGACCCAGGGGTTCCGACGCATTCTTT	CASSRPRGSDAFF
15	TRBJ2-7	TRBV5-6	-	TRBD1	TGTGCCAGCAGCCGGTCACCGGGACAGGGCTACGAGCAGTACTTC	CASSRSPGQGYEQYF
14	TRBJ2-7	TRBV9	-	-	TGTGCCAGCAGCGTAGAGGTGGGTTCCTACGAGCAGTACTTC	CASSVEVGSYEQYF
12	TRBJ1-1	TRBV7-9	few	TRBD1	TGTGCCAGCAGCTTAGAGGGGACAGCGGCTTTCTTT	CASSLEGTAAFF
15	TRBJ1-1	TRBV7-9	-	TRBD1	TGTGCCAGCAGCTCAACAGACAGGGGGTCGGGTGAAGCTTTCTTT	CASSSTDRGSGEAFF
15	TRBJ1-1	TRBV9	-	-	TGTGCCAGCAGCCCCAGCTCGGGGAGAAACACTGAAGCTTTCTTT	CASSPSSGRNTEAFF
15	TRBJ1-4	TRBV5-6	-	-	TGTGCCAGCAGCTATCAATCAGGGGAGTGGGAAAAACTGTTTTTT	CASSYQSGEWEKLFF
17	TRBJ2-3	TRBV10-3	-	-	TGTGCCATCAGTGAGTCGCAACTTGATCCTAGCACAGATACGCAGTATTTT	CAISESQLDPSTDTQYF
11	TRBJ2-7	TRBV30	-	-	TGTGCCTGGAGTCCCCAGGGGGAGCAGTACTTC	CAWSPQGEQYF
13	TRBJ1-2	TRBV5-1	-	-	TGCGCCAGCAGCTTGGGGCAGAACTATGGCTACACCTTC	CASSLGQNYGYTF
16	TRBJ2-7	TRBV7-9	few	-	TGTGCCAGCAGCTTAAGAGGCGGCCAGGGCCCCCTCGAGCAGTACTTC	CASSLRGGQGPLEQYF
14	TRBJ1-1	TRBV30	-	-	TGTGCCTGGACCGAATGGACAGTGAACACTGAAGCTTTCTTT	CAWTEWTVNTEAFF